This is a list of T cell receptor beta chains from one sample in a study of cytomegalovirus exposure and HLA in healthy donors. TCRdb's copy holds only in-frame clones and misses some; the assay was immunoSEQ multiplex PCR. This sample has roughly 80,000 clones, with about 74% found just once. The sequenced sample was PBMCs. The source is a woman in her forties or fifties in good health and CMV-seropositive. Each CDR3 is given with its conserved first and last residue. Each record gives: D gene, J gene, clone size, V gene, CDR3 DNA, CDR3 protein. D genes are given only for firm matches. Clone size is given for some rows only: seen once, a few or many times, or a class if the clone is expanded.

.	TRBJ1-1	once	TRBV5-1	TGCGCCAGCAGCAACACAGGAGTGGAGACTGAAGCTTTCTTT	CASSNTGVETEAFF
.	TRBJ1-1	.	TRBV15	TGTGCCACCAGCAGAGAAGGGGGTGAAGCTTTCTTT	CATSREGGEAFF
.	TRBJ2-3	once	TRBV19	TGTGCCAGTAGTCCCCTCCGCAGAGATACGCAGTATTTT	CASSPLRRDTQYF
.	TRBJ2-1	few	TRBV5-1	TGCGCCAGCAGCTTGGGACAGGGGACTATTCGCAATGAGCAGTTCTTC	CASSLGQGTIRNEQFF
TRBD2	TRBJ2-7	.	TRBV4-1	TGCGCCAGCAGCCAGGGATATCCAGTAGCGGGACTAGCGAGTAGCTACGAGCAGTACTTC	CASSQGYPVAGLASSYEQYF
TRBD2	TRBJ2-5	.	TRBV15	TGTGCCACCAGCAGAGTGTCTAGCGGTTGGCAAGAGACCCAGTACTTC	CATSRVSSGWQETQYF
.	TRBJ2-1	.	TRBV14	TGTGCCAGCAGTCTCTTGGGGAGCGGGTCGTACAATGAGCAGTTCTTC	CASSLLGSGSYNEQFF
.	TRBJ2-2	.	TRBV7-8	TGTGCCAGCAGCTTAGTTAGCCCTCCCGGGGAGCTGTTTTTT	CASSLVSPPGELFF
TRBD1	TRBJ2-7	few	TRBV29-1	TGCAGCGTTGAACAGGGACAGGGGGACTACGAGCAGTACTTC	CSVEQGQGDYEQYF
.	TRBJ2-2	.	TRBV5-1	TGCGCCAGCAGCTCGTTCGCCGGAGGACCCGGGGAGCTGTTTTTT	CASSSFAGGPGELFF
.	TRBJ1-2	.	TRBV9	TGTGCCAGCAGCGTAGGGATTTCGGGTGGCTACACCTTC	CASSVGISGGYTF
.	TRBJ2-2	.	TRBV9	TGTGCCAGCAGCGCCATTTCGGGCACCGGGGAGCTGTTTTTT	CASSAISGTGELFF
TRBD1	TRBJ1-5	.	TRBV6-5	TGTGCCAGCAGTCCTTCGACAGGGCTTCAGCCCCAGCATTTT	CASSPSTGLQPQHF
TRBD1	TRBJ1-3	.	TRBV5-4	TGTGCCAGCAGTGCGGGACAGGGGAGAACTGGAAACACCATATATTTT	CASSAGQGRTGNTIYF
TRBD1	TRBJ1-1	few	TRBV25-1	TGTGCCAGCGAAACCTCAAGACAGGGGGCCAACACTGAAGCTTTCTTT	CASETSRQGANTEAFF
TRBD2	TRBJ2-1	.	TRBV10-3	TGTGCCATCAGTGAGTCGAGAGGAGCGGGAGGTGCTGAGCAGTTCTTC	CAISESRGAGGAEQFF
TRBD2	TRBJ2-1	.	TRBV2	TGTGCCAGCAGGGCGACTAGCTGGGATGAGCAGTTCTTC	CASRATSWDEQFF
.	TRBJ2-7	.	TRBV19	TGTGCCAGTAGTATTAAGGAGGGGTCCCCCTACGAGCAGTACTTC	CASSIKEGSPYEQYF
.	TRBJ2-2	few	TRBV7-8	TGTGCCAGCGATTTTAGTACGACCGGGGAGCTGTTTTTT	CASDFSTTGELFF
.	TRBJ2-5	few	TRBV11-2	TGTGCCAGCAGCTTAGTAGGCGGGACGGAGACCCAGTACTTC	CASSLVGGTETQYF
TRBD2	TRBJ2-7	.	TRBV5-1	TGCGCCAGCCGTGGGACTAGCGGGAGGACGTACGAGCAGTACTTC	CASRGTSGRTYEQYF
.	TRBJ2-7	once	TRBV5-6	TGTGCCAGCACCCAATTAACTAGTGACAACTACGAGCAGTACTTC	CASTQLTSDNYEQYF
.	TRBJ1-2	.	TRBV5-5	TGTGCCAGCAGCTTCCGCGTACTCAGGGGAGAAGGCTACACCTTC	CASSFRVLRGEGYTF
TRBD2	TRBJ2-5	.	TRBV12-5	TGTGCTAGTGGTTTGGACCGGGGGGGGAGGGAGACCCAGTACTTC	CASGLDRGGRETQYF
TRBD1	TRBJ1-2	.	TRBV4-1	TGCGCCAGCAGCCAAGCCCCAGGGGGAGTCGGCTACACCTTC	CASSQAPGGVGYTF
TRBD2	TRBJ2-5	.	TRBV5-6	TGTGCCAGCAGCTTGCCAGCCGGGACTAGCGGGATTATAGAGACCCAGTACTTC	CASSLPAGTSGIIETQYF
TRBD2	TRBJ2-5	.	TRBV5-6	TGTGCCAGCAGCTTGGCCAGGCTAGCGGGAGAGTGGGAGACCCAGTACTTC	CASSLARLAGEWETQYF
.	TRBJ2-3	.	TRBV4-2	TGTGCCAGCAGCCAAGATTTAGTGGCAACTAACCCTCCGGATACGCAGTATTTT	CASSQDLVATNPPDTQYF
.	TRBJ2-1	.	TRBV6-5	TGTGCCAGCAGTTACGGCATCTACAATGAGCAGTTCTTC	CASSYGIYNEQFF
.	TRBJ1-1	.	TRBV10-3	TGTGCCAGCCAGGACAGCTTGAACACTGAAGCTTTCTTT	CASQDSLNTEAFF
.	TRBJ2-7	.	TRBV2	TGTGCCAGCAGTACGAGGCAGGGGTCCTACGAGCAGTACTTC	CASSTRQGSYEQYF
TRBD1	TRBJ2-1	few	TRBV5-4	TGTGCCAGCAGCCCGGGACAGGGCCGAAACAATGAGCAGTTCTTC	CASSPGQGRNNEQFF
TRBD1	TRBJ2-3	.	TRBV28	TGTGCCGGAGGACAGGGGACAGATACGCAGTATTTT	CAGGQGTDTQYF
TRBD1	TRBJ2-7	.	TRBV28	TGTGCCAGCAATCCGGACAGGACCTACGAGCAGTACTTC	CASNPDRTYEQYF
TRBD1	TRBJ2-7	few	TRBV18	TGTGCCAGCTCACCATCTACTCCCAGGGGGTCCTACGAGCAGTACTTC	CASSPSTPRGSYEQYF
.	TRBJ2-2	.	TRBV4-1	TGCGCCAGCAGCCAAGTTACAACGAACACCGGGGAGCTGTTTTTT	CASSQVTTNTGELFF
.	TRBJ1-1	.	TRBV30	TGTGCCTCCTACCCGGGGGGTGCGGCTGAAGCTTTCTTT	CASYPGGAAEAFF
.	TRBJ2-1	.	TRBV4-2	TGTGCCAGCAGCCGCGCGAATGATGAGCAGTTCTTC	CASSRANDEQFF
.	TRBJ2-1	.	TRBV28	TGTGCCAGCAGTAAACCCCGGACAGCCTACAATGAGCAGTTCTTC	CASSKPRTAYNEQFF
TRBD2	TRBJ2-3	.	TRBV9	TGTGCCAGCAGCGTAGGGACTAGCGGAAGGGAGATAGATACGCAGTATTTT	CASSVGTSGREIDTQYF
.	TRBJ2-7	.	TRBV23-1	TGCGCCAGCAGTGGCTCGATCAGGGGATCGGGCGAGCAGTACTTC	CASSGSIRGSGEQYF
.	TRBJ2-5	few	TRBV5-4	TGTGCCAGCAGCCGGGACAAGCAAGAGACCCAGTACTTC	CASSRDKQETQYF
.	TRBJ1-5	.	TRBV20-1	TGCAGTGCTAGAGCCGGGCAGCCCCAGCATTTT	CSARAGQPQHF
.	TRBJ1-4	few	TRBV30	TGTGCCTGGAGGGGACAAGCAACTAATGAAAAACTGTTTTTT	CAWRGQATNEKLFF
TRBD1	TRBJ1-1	.	TRBV7-8	TGTGCCAGCAGCACACAGGGGACCTCGAACACTGAAGCTTTCTTT	CASSTQGTSNTEAFF
TRBD2	TRBJ2-7	.	TRBV6-6	TGTGCCAGCAGCAGCGGGGACGAGCAGTACTTC	CASSSGDEQYF
.	TRBJ1-2	.	TRBV30	TGTGCCTGGAACAGGGAGAGCTACACCTTC	CAWNRESYTF
.	TRBJ2-7	.	TRBV30	TGTGCCTGGAGAATGGCAGGGTCCATCTACGAGCAGTACTTC	CAWRMAGSIYEQYF
.	TRBJ1-1	.	TRBV30	TGTGCCTGGAGTGGACAGCTCAACACTGAAGCTTTCTTT	CAWSGQLNTEAFF
.	TRBJ2-3	.	TRBV7-3	TGTGCCAGCAGCTTAAGCCCGGGACCGGCGGGACGACGGCCGGGCAGCACAGATACGCAGTATTTT	CASSLSPGPAGRRPGSTDTQYF